The T cell receptor beta chain under discussion was sequenced for a study of T cell repertoires in cytomegalovirus infection. Using its own MiXCR run on the reads, TCRdb lists one record per CDR3 protein. In the table there are some 250,000 distinct CDR3 sequences, less than 9.5% of which are singletons. In its sample, this clonotype was seen a few times. The sequenced material came from PBMCs. This clonotype was sampled from a human donor in good health (CMV status not recorded). Some clones in this sample may be carry-over from other donors' samples.

The DNA of the CDR3 is TGTGCCAGCAGTTTATCGGAAGGAGCCGACCTACCCGAGCAGTACTTC. Its protein is CASSLSEGADLPEQYF. The gene calls are TRBV28 and TRBJ2-7, with no clear D. Trimming took 1 base from V and 6 from J, leaving 19 bases between them. Germline loops: CDR1 MDHEN, CDR2 SYDVKM. This CDR3 is 16 amino acids long.